Presented here are 26 T cell receptor beta chains from one specimen sequenced in a study of blood T cells in healthy people across ages. The second PCR ran about 7 to 12 cycles with a sample-barcoded 5' primer and J-beta primers. Using its own MiXCR run on the 5' RACE reads, TCRdb lists one record per CDR3 protein. Of 650,000 to 1,000,000 distinct CDR3 sequences in the sample, around 50% were seen once. The sample was blood. Receptors originate from a man older than 75 in good health.

The chain combines TRBV15 with TRBJ1-1; 7 positions match TRBD1. The CDR3 runs to 12 residues. Trimming removed 8 bases from V and 10 bases from J; junction bases left unmatched: 10. CDR1 is LNHNV, CDR2 YYDKDF, per germline (reference sequence). CDR3 bases: TGTGCCACCGCCCAGGGGGGGAAGAGAGCTTTCTTT. Translated: CATAQGGKRAFF. Supplemented by reference TRBV15 and TRBJ1-1, the full variable domain reads DAMVIQNPRYQVTQFGKPVTLSCSQTLNHNVMYWYQQKSSQAPKLLFHYYDKDFNNEADTPDNFQSRRPNTSFCFLDIRSPGLGDTAMYLCATAQGGKRAFFGQGTRLTVV.

The V gene is TRBV20-1, the J gene TRBJ2-4; D might be TRBD1 or TRBD2, each matching 6 bases. The closer fit of TRBJ2-7 to the DNA end suggests the J call may be wrong. The CDR3 extends over 15 amino acids. Germline CDR1 and CDR2: DFQATT and SNEGSKA (reference sequence). The DNA of the CDR3 is TGCAGTGCTAGACCCGGAGGGGGGATAATCTACGAGCAGTACTTC. This translates into CSARPGGGIIYEQYF.

The gene calls are TRBV7-9 and TRBJ2-3; D unclear. Germline loops: CDR1 SEHNR, CDR2 FQNEAQ (reference sequence). V was pared by 5 bases and J by 2 bases, with 17 bases between. The CDR3 is made up of 16 amino acids. The CDR3 spells CASSPLRIPPTDTQYF. The CDR3 nucleotides read TGTGCCAGCAGCCCACTCCGAATACCTCCCACAGATACGCAGTATTTT.

This clonotype was counted once. The V gene is TRBV20-1, the J gene TRBJ2-1; the D call may be TRBD1 or TRBD2 (7 bases each). Germline CDR1 and CDR2: DFQATT and SNEGSKA (reference sequence). The V end lost 3 bases, the J end lost 9 bases, and 15 bases lay between the germline ends. The CDR3 contains 13 residues. The CDR3 nucleotides are TGCAGTGCTAGGGTGGCAGGGGGGGGTGAGCAGTTCTTC. It specifies CSARVAGGGEQFF.

In its sample, this clonotype was seen a few times. The J gene is TRBJ1-1, the V gene TRBV7-3; unclear D gene. Per germline, CDR1 SGHTA and CDR2 FQGTGA. This CDR3 has 13 residues. Trimming removed 1 base from V and 1 base from J, with 4 bases in between. The CDR3: CASSLSWNTEAFF. The CDR3 coding sequence is TGTGCCAGCAGCTTAAGTTGGAACACTGAAGCTTTCTTT.

The gene calls are TRBV29-1 and TRBJ2-1; tentatively, D is TRBD1 (6 bases). Trimming shortened V by 6 bases and J by 5 bases, and 14 bases separated the two germline ends. CDR3 length equals 13 residues. The germline V gene has CDR1 SQVTM and CDR2 ANQGSEA. CDR3 amino acids: CSVLIDRNNEQFF. DNA for the CDR3: TGCAGCGTCCTAATCGACAGGAACAATGAGCAGTTCTTC.

There are many counts of this clonotype. The rearrangement joins TRBV2 to TRBJ2-7, with 10 nucleotides matching TRBD1. The CDR3 runs to 15 residues. The V and J ends lost 4 bases and 0 bases, in that order; junction bases with no gene match: 3. CDR1 and CDR2 from the germline V gene are SNHLY and FYNNEI. The CDR3 DNA follows: TGTGCCAGCAGTGCCGGACAGGGGGTCTCCTACGAGCAGTACTTC. Protein: CASSAGQGVSYEQYF.

Concerning this clonotype itself: At one end the junction does not follow the germline gene, possibly because of a read error. The J gene is TRBJ2-7, the V gene TRBV7-2, with D possibly being TRBD2 (5 bases). In germline, CDR1 is SGHTA, CDR2 FQGNSA. The CDR3 length is 16 residues. The CDR3 nucleotides read TGTGCCTGCAGCCTGATGCCGACTAAATCCCCCTACGAGCAGTACTTC. It yields the protein CACSLMPTKSPYEQYF.

The chain couples TRBV27 to TRBJ2-1, with D possibly TRBD2 on 6 matching bases. CDR1 and CDR2 (germline): MNHEY, SMNVEV (reference sequence). This CDR3 region has 14 residues. V lost 5 bases and J 10 bases, leaving 18 bases between the germline ends. CDR3 sequence reads: CASSPPGLFYEQFF. The DNA for the CDR3 is TGTGCCAGCAGTCCCCCGGGACTCTTCTACGAGCAGTTCTTC.

CDR3 nucleotide sequence: TGCAGTGCACGACGGGACGGGAGCACCTACGAGCAGTACTTC. The encoded protein is CSARRDGSTYEQYF. V and J are TRBV20-1 and TRBJ2-7; weak D call: TRBD2 (6 bases). CDR1 and CDR2 (germline): DFQATT, SNEGSKA (reference sequence). Trimming cost V 6 bases and J 2 bases, with 17 bases left between them. CDR3 length: 14 amino acids.

In this sample, this clonotype turned up a few times. V is TRBV20-1 and J is TRBJ2-3; TRBD2 matches 7 bases. The germline V gene encodes CDR1 DFQATT and CDR2 SNEGSKA (reference sequence). The length of the CDR3 is 16 residues. The junction had 8 bases not matched to a gene; V was cut back by 0 bases and J by 2 bases. CDR3 region: CSARDPWREHTDTQYF. CDR3 sequence (DNA): TGCAGTGCTAGAGATCCGTGGCGGGAGCACACAGATACGCAGTATTTT.

This chain joins TRBV28 and TRBJ1-1, with TRBD1 matching 8 bases. The germline gives CDR1 MDHEN, CDR2 SYDVKM. J gave up 1 base and V 6 bases, and 4 bases lay outside the gene matches. This CDR3 is 14 amino acids long. The CDR3 DNA follows: TGTGCCAGCAGCCCGACAGGGGCGAACACTGAAGCTTTCTTT. Translating gives CASSPTGANTEAFF.

This chain joins TRBV12-3 or TRBV12-4 and TRBJ2-1; D not resolved. V was clipped by 4 bases and J by 10 bases, with 5 bases between them. The CDR3 is made up of 10 amino acids. The CDR3 loop reads CASSSGEQFF. The CDR3 nucleotides are TGTGCCAGCAGTTCTGGCGAGCAGTTCTTC.

This clonotype has a handful of counts. The chain links TRBV7-3 to TRBJ2-3; D uncertain. The germline V gene encodes CDR1 SGHTA and CDR2 FQGTGA. The CDR3 runs to 14 residues. The V gene lost 5 bases and the J gene lost 4 bases, with 13 bases spanning the gap. The CDR3 DNA reads as TGTGCCAGCAGCCGGGTTCGGACGGCAGATACGCAGTATTTT. Its protein is CASSRVRTADTQYF. Looking up the rest from reference TRBV7-3 and TRBJ2-3 gives the full variable domain: GAGVSQTPSNKVTEKGKYVELRCDPISGHTALYWYRQSLGQGPEFLIYFQGTGAADDSGLPNDRFFAVRPEGSVSTLKIQRTERGDSAVYLCASSRVRTADTQYFGPGTRLTVL.

The chain employs TRBV28 and TRBJ2-1, with TRBD2 matching 16 bases. V shed 4 bases and J 4 bases; nucleotides not matched to a gene: 7. CDR1 and CDR2 from the germline V gene are MDHEN and SYDVKM. This CDR3 spans 18 amino acids. The CDR3 loop is CASSSTGTSGRGYNEQFF. CDR3 nucleotide sequence: TGTGCCAGCAGTTCCACGGGGACTAGCGGGAGGGGTTACAATGAGCAGTTCTTC. The whole variable domain, remainder taken from reference TRBV28 and TRBJ2-1, is DVKVTQSSRYLVKRTGEKVFLECVQDMDHENMFWYRQDPGLGLRLIYFSYDVKMKEKGDIPEGYSVSREKKERFSLILESASTNQTSMYLCASSSTGTSGRGYNEQFFGPGTRLTVL.

In the case of this clonotype: A junction end diverges from the germline sequence, so it may reflect a read error. The chain recombines TRBV11-3 with TRBJ2-3, with 9 bases fitting TRBD1. This CDR3 comprises 14 residues. Germline-derived CDR1 and CDR2 are SGHNT and YENEEA. Here the CDR3 DNA reads TGTGCCGGCAGCCCCGGACAGGGGTCAGATACGCAGTATTTT. Its protein product is CAGSPGQGSDTQYF.

The V and J genes are TRBV7-2 and TRBJ2-1; 7 nucleotides line up with TRBD2. The CDR3 totals 15 residues. Germline V CDR1 and CDR2: SGHTA, FQGNSA. Trimming removed 5 bases from V and 0 bases from J; junction bases left unmatched: 4. The chain's CDR3 is CASSPAGDSYNEQFF. DNA of the CDR3: TGTGCCAGCAGCCCCGCGGGGGACTCCTACAATGAGCAGTTCTTC. The entire variable domain, with the rest obtained from reference TRBV7-2 and TRBJ2-1, is as follows: GAGVSQSPSNKVTEKGKDVELRCDPISGHTALYWYRQSLGQGLEFLIYFQGNSAPDKSGLPSDRFSAERTGGSVSTLTIQRTQQEDSAVYLCASSPAGDSYNEQFFGPGTRLTVL.

The chain joins TRBV5-5 to TRBJ2-5, with 8 nucleotides matching TRBD2. J gave up 2 bases and V 1 base, and 4 bases lay outside the gene matches. Germline V lookup: CDR1 SGHKS, CDR2 YYEKEE (reference sequence). The CDR3 is 15 amino acids. The DNA of the CDR3 is TGTGCCAGCAGCTTGACGGGAGGGACTCAAGAGACCCAGTACTTC. This gives the protein CASSLTGGTQETQYF.

The chain combines TRBV7-2 with TRBJ2-1, with TRBD2 as a possible D gene (6 bases). The germline gives CDR1 SGHTA, CDR2 FQGNSA. The CDR3 has 18 residues. V shed 5 bases and J shed 0 bases, with 20 bases lying between them. DNA of the CDR3: TGTGCCAGCAGCCCCGGGGCGGGGAGGTACAGCTCCTACAATGAGCAGTTCTTC. Translating gives CASSPGAGRYSSYNEQFF.

With regard to this clonotype: A junction end diverges from the germline sequence, so it may reflect a read error. The gene calls are TRBV6-1 and TRBJ2-6; 7 nucleotides line up with TRBD1. Germline values: CDR1 MNHNS, CDR2 SASEGT. CDR3 length equals 20 residues. This CDR3 is CAGSRAMTGPLNSGANVLTF. As DNA, the CDR3 is TGTGCCGGCAGTAGAGCTATGACAGGGCCTCTGAACTCTGGGGCCAACGTCCTGACTTTC.

The count of this clonotype is one. Lacking the conserved final phenylalanine or tryptophan, this CDR3 likely reflects a read error. The chain recombines TRBV14 with TRBJ2-4; 7 bases map to TRBD1. The closer fit of TRBJ2-7 to the DNA end suggests the J call may be wrong. CDR3 size: 16 residues. Germline V gene data show CDR1 as SGHDN and CDR2 as FVKESK. CDR3 DNA sequence: TGTGCCAGCAGCCGGCACTTCGGGACAGAGAACTACGAGCAGTACTCC. Amino acids: CASSRHFGTENYEQYS.

DNA for the CDR3: TGCGCCAGCAGCCCCCAAGGGGGGCGCGGTCAGCCCCAGCATTTT. Its protein product is CASSPQGGRGQPQHF. The chain joins TRBV5-1 to TRBJ1-5; D possibly corresponds to TRBD1 (6 bases). V lost 4 bases and J lost 6, with 17 bases in between. The CDR3 covers 15 residues. Germline V gene data show CDR1 as SGHRS and CDR2 as YFSETQ.

A few counts support this clonotype. This may come from a read error, since a much larger clone is one base off. The chain employs TRBV20-1 and TRBJ2-5; D is ambiguous. The CDR3 runs to 14 residues. The germline V and J ends were trimmed by 3 bases and 11 bases, with 22 bases remaining between them. Germline CDR1 DFQATT, CDR2 SNEGSKA (reference sequence). CDR3 nucleotide sequence: TGCAGTGCTAGTACAAACAGAGGCTACAATGAGCAGTACTTC. Its protein is CSASTNRGYNEQYF.

The chain recombines TRBV7-2 with TRBJ1-2; TRBD1 agrees at 7 bases. CDR1 is SGHTA, CDR2 FQGNSA, per germline. V lost 1 base, J lost 9 bases, and 8 bases stayed unmatched. The CDR3 runs to 14 residues. Here the CDR3 DNA reads TGTGCCAGCAGCTTAGGCAGGGGGATCAGGAGCTACACCTTC. This gives the protein CASSLGRGIRSYTF.

The genes are TRBV12-3 or TRBV12-4 and TRBJ2-4, with D perhaps matching TRBD2 (6 bases). Trimming pared 2 bases from V and 3 bases from J, leaving 17 bases between. There are 17 residues in the CDR3. The chain's CDR3 is CASSLFSGVGGKNIQYF. CDR3 DNA: TGTGCCAGCAGTTTATTCTCCGGCGTCGGGGGCAAAAACATTCAGTACTTC.

Details on this clonotype: A much larger clone is a single base away; this may be a read error. The CDR3 sequence: CSVEDVRLARRPYNEQYF. The CDR3 DNA reads as TGCAGCGTTGAAGATGTTAGACTAGCGAGAAGACCCTACAATGAGCAGTACTTC. V is TRBV29-1 and J is TRBJ2-1, with TRBD2 matching 8 bases. The J call may be wrong; the DNA end is better matched by TRBJ2-7. This CDR3 is 18 amino acids long. CDR1 is SQVTM, CDR2 ANQGSEA, per germline.